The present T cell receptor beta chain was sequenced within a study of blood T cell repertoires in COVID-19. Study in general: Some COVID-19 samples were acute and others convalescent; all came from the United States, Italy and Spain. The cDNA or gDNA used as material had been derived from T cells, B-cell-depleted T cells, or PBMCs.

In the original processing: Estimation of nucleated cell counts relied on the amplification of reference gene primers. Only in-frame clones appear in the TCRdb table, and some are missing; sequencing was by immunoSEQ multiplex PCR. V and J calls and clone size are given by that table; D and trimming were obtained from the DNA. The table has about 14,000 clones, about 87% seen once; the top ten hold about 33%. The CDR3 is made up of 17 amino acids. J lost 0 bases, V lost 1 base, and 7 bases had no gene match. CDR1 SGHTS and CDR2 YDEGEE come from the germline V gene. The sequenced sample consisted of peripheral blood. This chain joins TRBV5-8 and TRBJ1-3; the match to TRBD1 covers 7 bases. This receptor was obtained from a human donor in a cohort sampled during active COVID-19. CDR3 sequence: CASSLTGQQHSGNTIYF. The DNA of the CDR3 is TGTGCCAGCAGCTTGACGGGACAGCAACACTCTGGAAACACCATATATTTT. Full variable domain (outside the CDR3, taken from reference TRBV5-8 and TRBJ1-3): EAGVTQSPTHLIKTRGQQATLRCSPISGHTSVYWYQQALGLGLQFLLWYDEGEERNRGNFPPRFSGRQFPNYSSELNVNALELEDSALYLCASSLTGQQHSGNTIYFGEGSWLTVV.